The rows below give T cell receptor beta chains drawn from one sample of a study of T cell changes during pregnancy in multiple sclerosis. The method was immunoSEQ multiplex PCR; TCRdb's version includes in-frame clones alone and lacks a portion of them. The table records tens of thousands of clones, over 75% of them present only once. The sample was CD8+ T cells from peripheral blood mononuclear cells, taken before pregnancy. The receptor source for this set is a female donor with multiple sclerosis, enrolled in a pregnancy study. CDR3s include the opening cysteine and the closing phenylalanine or tryptophan. The order of the fields is J gene, D gene, V gene, CDR3 protein, CDR3 DNA. D genes are given only for firm matches.

TRBJ1-5 - TRBV19 CATDQGAPQPQHF TGTGCCACGGACCAGGGCGCGCCGCAGCCCCAGCATTTT
TRBJ2-2 TRBD1 TRBV4-2 CASSQVTGVFGELFF TGTGCCAGCAGCCAAGTTACAGGGGTCTTCGGGGAGCTGTTTTTT
TRBJ1-1 - TRBV2 CASNGVRDTEAFF TGTGCCAGCAACGGCGTCAGGGACACTGAAGCTTTCTTT
TRBJ1-6 - TRBV13 CASSPRTDQINSPLHF TGTGCCAGCAGCCCCCGAACAGACCAAATTAATTCACCCCTCCACTTT
TRBJ1-1 - TRBV29-1 CSVEGTPSGSEAFF TGCAGCGTTGAAGGAACCCCATCCGGGAGCGAAGCTTTCTTT
TRBJ2-1 TRBD2 TRBV5-6 CASSFPSGGYNEQFF TGTGCCAGCAGCTTCCCTAGCGGGGGGTACAATGAGCAGTTCTTC
TRBJ1-5 - TRBV13 CASSLQGNQPQHF TGTGCCAGCAGCTTACAGGGGAATCAGCCCCAGCATTTT
TRBJ2-2 - TRBV7-3 CASSEKNLGNTGELFF TGTGCCAGCAGCGAGAAGAATCTTGGGAACACCGGGGAGCTGTTTTTT
TRBJ2-3 TRBD1 TRBV2 CASSTGTAGADTQYF TGTGCCAGCAGCACCGGGACAGCTGGAGCAGATACGCAGTATTTT
TRBJ1-1 - TRBV2 CASTRQGLEAFF TGTGCCAGCACCCGGCAGGGGCTCGAAGCTTTCTTT
TRBJ2-3 TRBD2 TRBV6-6 CASPPLAGVGLPQYF TGTGCCAGCCCTCCCCTAGCGGGGGTAGGCCTCCCGCAGTATTTT
TRBJ2-7 TRBD1 TRBV11-2 CASSFSGQGYEQYF TGTGCCAGCAGCTTCTCGGGACAGGGTTACGAGCAGTACTTC
TRBJ2-2 TRBD1 TRBV12-5 CASGTGTGELFF TGTGCTAGTGGGACAGGGACCGGGGAGCTGTTTTTT